One sample yielded the 7 T cell receptor beta chains listed below, sequenced in a study of blood T cell repertoires in COVID-19. TCRdb keeps only in-frame clones here, not all; method: immunoSEQ multiplex PCR. The sample yields some 340,000 clones, 90% seen once. The sequenced material came from PBMCs or T cells enriched from blood (not recorded which). The receptors were sampled from a woman under 40 who had been exposed to COVID-19.

This chain links TRBV5-1 with TRBJ2-7; TRBD2 is a possible D gene (6 bases). Per the germline V gene, CDR1 is SGHRS and CDR2 is YFSETQ. Trimming took 8 bases from V and 2 from J, leaving 14 bases between them. The CDR3 covers 13 residues. The chain's CDR3 is CASKGLIPYEQYF. CDR3 DNA sequence: TGCGCCAGTAAGGGACTCATCCCCTACGAGCAGTACTTC.

The rearrangement uses TRBV18 and TRBJ2-1; D unclear. There are 15 residues in the CDR3. Trimming cost V 5 bases and J 1 base, with 12 bases left between them. Germline V gene lookup returns CDR1 KGHSH and CDR2 LQKENI. DNA of the CDR3: TGTGCCAGCTCATCTCAGGAATCGTCCTACAATGAGCAGTTCTTC. Translating gives CASSSQESSYNEQFF.

The chain employs TRBV7-9 and TRBJ1-6; D might be TRBD1 (6 bases). V lost 5 bases, J lost 7 bases, and 12 bases lay in between. Germline-derived CDR1 and CDR2 are SEHNR and FQNEAQ (reference sequence). The CDR3 runs 14 residues. CDR3 nucleotides: TGTGCCAGCAGCCTGAAGGGGGGGAATTCACCCCTCCACTTT. Its protein is CASSLKGGNSPLHF. The full variable domain, its missing parts supplied by reference TRBV7-9 and TRBJ1-6, is DTGVSQNPRHKITKRGQNVTFRCDPISEHNRLYWYRQTLGQGPEFLTYFQNEAQLEKSRLLSDRFSAERPKGSFSTLEIQRTEQGDSAMYLCASSLKGGNSPLHFGNGTRLTVT.

The genes are TRBV12-5 and TRBJ1-3; D not certain. This CDR3 is built from 15 residues. V dropped 4 bases and J dropped 1 base, with 11 bases sitting between them. Germline CDR1 reads LGHNT; CDR2 reads FRNRAP. CDR3 in DNA: TGTGCTAGTGGTTCCCGTGGGCTGTCTGGAAACACCATATATTTT. It specifies CASGSRGLSGNTIYF.

This clone is a singleton in its sample. The gene calls are TRBV5-5 and TRBJ2-3; no firm D call. In germline, CDR1 is SGHKS, CDR2 YYEKEE (reference sequence). Trimming removed 0 bases from V and 3 bases from J, with 14 bases in between. There are 16 residues in the CDR3. This chain's CDR3 is CASSLVAASGTDTQYF. CDR3 bases: TGTGCCAGCAGCTTGGTCGCGGCTAGTGGTACAGATACGCAGTATTTT.

The chain uses TRBV6-6 and TRBJ1-6, with TRBD1 matching over 7 bases. CDR1 is MNHNY, CDR2 SVGAGI, per germline (reference sequence). CDR3 length equals 15 residues. V lost 2 bases to trimming and J lost 9 bases; unmatched junction nucleotides: 7. CDR3 amino acids: CASSYGGQDFSPLHF. In DNA, the CDR3 is TGTGCCAGCAGTTACGGAGGACAGGACTTTTCACCCCTCCACTTT.

This rearrangement joins TRBV24-1 to TRBJ1-2; D unresolved. Between the trimmed V and J ends, which lost 3 bases and 4 bases, there was a span of 8 bases. Germline V CDR1 and CDR2: KGHDR, SFDVKD. This CDR3 region has 13 residues. The CDR3 loop is CATSDNSPYGYTF. In DNA, the CDR3 is TGTGCCACCAGTGATAACAGCCCCTATGGCTACACCTTC.